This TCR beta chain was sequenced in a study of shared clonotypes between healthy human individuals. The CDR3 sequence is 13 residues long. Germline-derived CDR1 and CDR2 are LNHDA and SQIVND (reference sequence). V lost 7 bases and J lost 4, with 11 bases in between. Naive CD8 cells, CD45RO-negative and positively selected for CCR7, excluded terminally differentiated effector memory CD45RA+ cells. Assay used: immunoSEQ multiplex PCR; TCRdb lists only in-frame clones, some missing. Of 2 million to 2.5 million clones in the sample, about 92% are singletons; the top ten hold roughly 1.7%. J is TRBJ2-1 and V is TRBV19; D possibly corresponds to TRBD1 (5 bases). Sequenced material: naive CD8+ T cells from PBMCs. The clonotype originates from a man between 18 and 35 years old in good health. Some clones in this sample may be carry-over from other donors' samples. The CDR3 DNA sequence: TGTGCCAGTACTGACACAGGATACAATGAGCAGTTCTTC. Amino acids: CASTDTGYNEQFF.